The clone carrying this T cell receptor (beta chain) is medium-sized by share. What it binds is not known. CDR3 length: 12 amino acids. Deletions cut 5 bases from V and 4 bases from J, with 9 bases between. CDR1 is SEHNR, CDR2 FQNEAQ, per germline (reference sequence). These data are taken from a study of early T cells in non-severe SARS-CoV-2 infection. The wider study: Chains from this unsorted whole-blood bulk RNA could not be paired.

Study-wide points: CD4 and private specificities were missed by VDJdb matching, which favored anti-spike CD8 responses.

Molecules of cDNA were individually given unique molecular identifiers that were attached to them. TCRdb reprocessed the 5' RACE reads via MiXCR and lists one record per CDR3 protein. The sample includes 53,000 or so distinct CDR3 sequences, about 12% of them seen just once. This receptor was taken from an adult who was a healthcare worker with PCR-confirmed SARS-CoV-2 infection or an uninfected control (not recorded which). The sequencing used whole blood, collected at baseline. This sequence joins TRBV7-9 and TRBJ2-7; D is ambiguous. Here the CDR3 DNA reads TGTGCCAGCAGCCCGATACCATACGAGCAGTACTTC. Its translation is CASSPIPYEQYF.